A single sample gave rise to the 21 T cell receptor beta chains below, sequenced in a study of radiation and T cells in renal cell carcinoma. The time point denotes: blood 2 weeks post-SBRT. Treatment noted: 15 Gy SBRT to primary tumor, nephrectomy 4 weeks later. The assay was immunoSEQ multiplex PCR, and TCRdb's table has in-frame clones only and misses some. The table includes 100,000 to 150,000 clones, around 81% detected once. The specimen was blood, collected from a patient whose treatment included radiotherapy and nephrectomy. These receptors originate from a man over 45 with renal cell carcinoma.

The chain links TRBV6-5 to TRBJ1-2, with 7 nucleotides matching TRBD1. CDR1 is MNHEY and CDR2 is SVGAGI in the germline V gene. J gave up 6 bases and V 5 bases, and 6 bases lay outside the gene matches. The CDR3 sequence is 13 residues long. CDR3 region: CASSRQGSDGYTF. Written as DNA, the CDR3 is TGTGCCAGCAGTCGACAGGGTTCAGATGGCTACACCTTC.

The V gene is TRBV25-1, the J gene TRBJ1-3; D is possibly TRBD1 (6 bases). The CDR3 is 16 amino acids. V lost 0 bases, J lost 1 base, and 10 bases lay in between. The germline CDR1 and CDR2 sequences are MGHDK and SYGVNS. CDR3 coding DNA: TGTGCCAGCAGTGAATACCGACAGGTGTCTGGAAACACCATATATTTT. This translates into CASSEYRQVSGNTIYF.

This clone has more than one count but fewer than ten. The germline gene is not matched at one end of the junction; a read error may be the cause. This rearrangement joins TRBV5-1 to TRBJ1-1, with D perhaps matching TRBD1 (6 bases). Germline CDR1 SGHRS, CDR2 YFSETQ. The CDR3 covers 14 residues. The CDR3, as DNA: TGCGCCAGCAGCCCGACCTTTCTGCAGGGGTCGTCTTATTTT. As protein: CASSPTFLQGSSYF.

This clone was counted between two and nine times. The chain is built from TRBV5-1 and TRBJ1-1, with 8 bases that match TRBD1. From germline, CDR1 is SGHRS and CDR2 YFSETQ. The ends lost 5 bases at V and 4 bases at J; junction bases unmatched: 7. This CDR3 has 14 residues. The CDR3, as DNA: TGCGCCAGCAGTAGGACAGGGTCGGGCACTGAAGCTTTCTTT. This translates into CASSRTGSGTEAFF.

The CDR3 bases are TGTGCCATCCGGGACGATCAAGAGACCCAGTACTTC. It specifies CAIRDDQETQYF. The rearrangement joins TRBV2 to TRBJ2-5; D tentatively reads TRBD1 or TRBD2 (5 bases each). CDR3 size: 12 residues. V lost 10 bases, J lost 2 bases, and 11 bases lay in between. The germline gives CDR1 SNHLY, CDR2 FYNNEI. Complete variable domain (other parts from reference TRBV2 and TRBJ2-5): EPEVTQTPSHQVTQMGQEVILRCVPISNHLYFYWYRQILGQKVEFLVSFYNNEISEKSEIFDDQFSVERPDGSNFTLKIRSTKLEDSAMYFCAIRDDQETQYFGPGTRLLVL.

The chain employs TRBV5-1 and TRBJ1-1; D call uncertain. Trimming cost V 0 bases and J 3 bases, with 12 bases left between them. Per the germline V gene, CDR1 is SGHRS and CDR2 is YFSETQ. This CDR3 region has 15 residues. In DNA form, the CDR3 reads TGCGCCAGCAGCTTGGCCGTCGGGTTGGACACTGAAGCTTTCTTT. Its translation: CASSLAVGLDTEAFF.

As concerns this clone: The same CDR3 arises from other DNA sequences in this sample as well. The V and J genes are TRBV20-1 and TRBJ2-7, with no clear D. Germline V CDR1 and CDR2: DFQATT, SNEGSKA (reference sequence). Deletions cut 3 bases from V and 3 bases from J, with 6 bases between. CDR3 length: 11 residues. DNA of the CDR3: TGCAGTGCTAGCGGAAGCTACGAGCAGTACTTC. This gives the protein CSASGSYEQYF.

This clone was observed a few times. Here the CDR3 reads CASSESGGETQYF. CDR3 sequence (DNA): TGCGCCAGCAGTGAGTCAGGGGGAGAGACCCAGTACTTC. The chain has TRBV10-1 and TRBJ2-5; D may be TRBD1 (6 bases). Trimming shortened V by 0 bases and J by 4 bases, and 6 bases separated the two germline ends. The length of the CDR3 is 13 residues. In germline, CDR1 is WNHNN, CDR2 SYGVQD (reference sequence).

This clone came up once. The chain is built from TRBV7-9 and TRBJ1-2, with D unresolved. Germline V gene lookup returns CDR1 SEHNR and CDR2 FQNEAQ (reference sequence). The germline V and J ends were trimmed by 5 bases and 4 bases, with 5 bases remaining between them. This CDR3 spans 11 amino acids. The chain's CDR3 is CASSPAYGYTF. The CDR3 DNA sequence: TGTGCCAGCAGCCCCGCCTATGGCTACACCTTC.

The genes are TRBV29-1 and TRBJ2-7; D not resolved. CDR3 length equals 14 residues. Germline values: CDR1 SQVTM, CDR2 ANQGSEA. V lost 0 bases to trimming and J lost 0 bases, with 9 bases between them. In DNA, the CDR3 is TGCAGCGTTGAAGATCGAGAGGACTCCTACGAGCAGTACTTC. This sequence encodes CSVEDREDSYEQYF.

The chain has TRBV29-1 and TRBJ1-2, with 7 bases matching TRBD1. The CDR3 extends over 12 amino acids. After removal of 5 bases from V and 4 bases from J, the junction contained 4 bases not matched to a gene. Looked up from germline, CDR1 is SQVTM and CDR2 is ANQGSEA. The CDR3 loop is CSVRDSPYGYTF. Written as DNA, the CDR3 is TGCAGCGTTCGGGACAGCCCCTATGGCTACACCTTC. Based on the CDR3 plus reference TRBV29-1 and TRBJ1-2, the full variable domain is SAVISQKPSRDICQRGTSLTIQCQVDSQVTMMFWYRQQPGQSLTLIATANQGSEATYESGFVIDKFPISRPNLTFSTLTVSNMSPEDSSIYLCSVRDSPYGYTFGSGTRLTVV.

In DNA, the CDR3 is TGTGCCAGCAGTGAATGGGCCCGATTGAGCCAGCCCCAGCATTTT. Protein sequence: CASSEWARLSQPQHF. The chain uses TRBV2 and TRBJ1-5; unclear D gene. The CDR3 loop spans 15 amino acids. The germline CDR1 and CDR2 sequences are SNHLY and FYNNEI. Between the trimmed V and J ends, which lost 2 bases and 7 bases, there was a span of 15 bases.

This clone was detected only once. This chain uses TRBV5-1 with TRBJ1-2; D might be TRBD1 (5 bases). The germline CDR1 and CDR2 sequences are SGHRS and YFSETQ. CDR3 length: 13 amino acids. V dropped 2 bases and J dropped 3 bases, with 8 bases sitting between them. This CDR3 is CASSFQGHYGYTF. The DNA for the CDR3 is TGCGCCAGCAGCTTTCAGGGTCACTATGGCTACACCTTC.

V is TRBV28 and J is TRBJ1-5; D not resolved. Trimming pared 8 bases from V and 0 bases from J, leaving 11 bases between. Germline CDR1 MDHEN, CDR2 SYDVKM. The CDR3 totals 14 residues. This CDR3 reads CASRLPYSNQPQHF. The CDR3 nucleotides read TGTGCCAGCCGTCTCCCTTATAGCAATCAGCCCCAGCATTTT.

CDR3 protein: CASSLRTGWSYEQYF. CDR3 nucleotides: TGTGCCAGCAGTTTGCGGACAGGATGGTCATACGAGCAGTACTTC. The chain is built from TRBV27 and TRBJ2-7; 7 bases match TRBD1. This CDR3 is built from 15 residues. Trimming removed 3 bases from V and 4 bases from J; junction bases left unmatched: 9. From germline, CDR1 is MNHEY and CDR2 SMNVEV (reference sequence).

The chain employs TRBV2 and TRBJ2-2, with D possibly being TRBD1 (5 bases). From germline, CDR1 is SNHLY and CDR2 FYNNEI. V gave up 6 bases and J gave up 2 bases, with 13 bases separating them. The CDR3 is 15 amino acids. This CDR3 is CASSRSQGNTGELFF. CDR3 DNA: TGTGCCAGCAGCAGAAGTCAGGGTAACACCGGGGAGCTGTTTTTT. The full variable domain, in which reference TRBV2 and TRBJ2-2 provide the parts outside the CDR3, is EPEVTQTPSHQVTQMGQEVILRCVPISNHLYFYWYRQILGQKVEFLVSFYNNEISEKSEIFDDQFSVERPDGSNFTLKIRSTKLEDSAMYFCASSRSQGNTGELFFGEGSRLTVL.

This clone showed up just a few times. This rearrangement joins TRBV20-1 to TRBJ1-1, with D uncertain. Trimming left V 3 bases short and J 7 bases short, with 9 bases between. Germline CDR1 and CDR2: DFQATT and SNEGSKA (reference sequence). The CDR3 loop spans 11 amino acids. For the CDR3, the DNA is TGCAGTGCTAGCAGGAGGGATGAAGCTTTCTTT. This encodes CSASRRDEAFF.

The V and J genes are TRBV11-1 and TRBJ2-5; 9 nucleotides agree with TRBD1. The CDR3 has 18 amino acids. V lost 5 bases to trimming and J lost 4 bases; unmatched junction nucleotides: 17. The germline CDR1 and CDR2 sequences are SGHAT and FQDESV (reference sequence). In DNA form, the CDR3 reads TGTGCCAGCAGCCTCTACGAGCCGGGACAGGGTGTATCAGAGACCCAGTACTTC. It codes for CASSLYEPGQGVSETQYF.

The V and J genes are TRBV19 and TRBJ2-7, with no clear D. Trimming removed 5 bases at V and 0 bases at J, with 11 bases between. Per the germline V gene, CDR1 is LNHDA and CDR2 is SQIVND (reference sequence). The CDR3 sequence is 14 residues long. The CDR3 is CASSSGLSSYEQYF. The CDR3 DNA reads TGTGCCAGTAGTTCCGGGCTTAGCTCCTACGAGCAGTACTTC.

Written as DNA, the CDR3 is TGTGCCAGCTCACCAGCCAGAAATGAAAAACTGTTTTTT. It translates to CASSPARNEKLFF. The chain couples TRBV18 to TRBJ1-4, with no clear D. Germline V CDR1 and CDR2: KGHSH, LQKENI. V was clipped by 2 bases and J by 5 bases, with 6 bases between them. The length of the CDR3 is 13 residues.

This chain connects TRBV30 to TRBJ1-2; 7 nucleotides align to TRBD1. The V segment lost 3 bases and the J segment 8 bases; nucleotides outside the gene matches: 30. There are 20 residues in the CDR3. Looked up from germline, CDR1 is GTSNPN and CDR2 is SVGIG (reference sequence). CDR3 sequence reads: CAWSPHSPYRGDLPGDGYTF. As DNA, the CDR3 is TGTGCCTGGAGCCCTCATTCACCCTACAGGGGCGACCTTCCTGGCGACGGCTACACCTTC.